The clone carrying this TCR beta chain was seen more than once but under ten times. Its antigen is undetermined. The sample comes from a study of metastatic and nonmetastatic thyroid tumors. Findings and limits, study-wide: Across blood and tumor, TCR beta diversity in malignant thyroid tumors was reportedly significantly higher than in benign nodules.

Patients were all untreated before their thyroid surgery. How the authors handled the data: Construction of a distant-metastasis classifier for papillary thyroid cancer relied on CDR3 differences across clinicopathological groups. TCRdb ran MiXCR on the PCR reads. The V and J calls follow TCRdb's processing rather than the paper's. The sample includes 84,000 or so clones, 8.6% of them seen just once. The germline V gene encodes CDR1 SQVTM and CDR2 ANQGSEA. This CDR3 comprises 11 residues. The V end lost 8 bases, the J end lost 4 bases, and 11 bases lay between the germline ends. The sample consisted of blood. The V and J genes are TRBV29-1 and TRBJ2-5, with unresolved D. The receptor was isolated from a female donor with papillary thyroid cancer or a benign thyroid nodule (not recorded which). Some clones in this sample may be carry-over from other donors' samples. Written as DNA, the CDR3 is TGCAGCTTAAGGGTGGGAGAGACCCAGTACTTC. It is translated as CSLRVGETQYF.